This TCR beta chain was observed in a study of cytomegalovirus exposure and HLA in healthy donors. About the study: As an earlier analysis found, 180 million or so T cells yielded about 120 million unique TCR beta sequences.

Primers: 60 Vbeta forward and 13 Jbeta reverse. Per the study methods: In a later analysis, the count reached about 82 million unique TCR beta chains, with approximately 10 million shared. Method: immunoSEQ multiplex PCR; TCRdb's copy keeps in-frame clones and lacks some. V and J calls and clone size are copied from that table; D and trimming were computed from the DNA. The table shows around 120,000 clones, with 60% to 80% occurring only once. Trimming pared 3 bases from V and 4 bases from J, leaving 9 bases between. The CDR3 totals 14 residues. CDR1 is KGHSH and CDR2 is LQKENI in the germline V gene.

This receptor was obtained from a woman aged 60 to 75 in good health and CMV-seropositive. Specimen: PBMCs. The V call is TRBV18, the J call TRBJ1-4; possible D gene TRBD1, 5 bases. The CDR3 loop reads CASSPDSNNEKLFF. The CDR3 DNA reads as TGTGCCAGCTCACCCGACAGCAATAATGAAAAACTGTTTTTT. Looking up the rest from reference TRBV18 and TRBJ1-4 gives the full variable domain: NAGVMQNPRHLVRRRGQEARLRCSPMKGHSHVYWYRQLPEEGLKFMVYLQKENIIDESGMPKERFSAEFPKEGPSILRIQQVVRGDSAAYFCASSPDSNNEKLFFGSGTQLSVL.